This T cell receptor beta chain was identified in a study of blood T cell repertoires in COVID-19. Across the whole study: PBMCs, B-cell-depleted T cells, or T cells were the source of the cDNA or gDNA that made up the material.

Original processing methods: Amplification from reference gene primers served as the basis for estimated nucleated cell counts. TCRdb's copy holds only in-frame clones and misses some; the assay was immunoSEQ multiplex PCR. V and J calls and clone size are as listed in that table; D and trimming were resolved from the DNA. The profile shows 300,000 or so clones, 75% to 90% of them singletons. The CDR3 sequence is 16 residues long. From germline, CDR1 is SEHNR and CDR2 FQNEAQ (reference sequence). After removal of 1 base from V and 5 bases from J, the junction contained 7 bases not matched to a gene. The V gene is TRBV7-9, the J gene TRBJ1-1; 10 nucleotides match TRBD1. The material sequenced was peripheral blood. This clonotype was sampled from a woman aged 40 to 50 who had recovered from COVID-19. The DNA for the CDR3 is TGTGCCAGCAGCTTAGGCCGGGACAGGGGAAGGACTGAAGCTTTCTTT. The encoded protein is CASSLGRDRGRTEAFF.